The entry below gives a single T cell receptor (beta chain) sequence along with its context. Its antigen is not identified. Evenly divided among several immunoSEQ plates was the genomic DNA of each subset. Sequenced by immunoSEQ multiplex PCR; TCRdb stores in-frame clones only, minus some. The sample includes around 610,000 clones, about 95% of them seen just once. The sample originates from a study of shared clonotypes between healthy human individuals. Findings and caveats of the study: Specimens sampled were limited to blood, with tissue repertoires likely differing.

In the naive CD8 group, cells lacked CD45RO and were positively selected for CCR7, so terminally differentiated effector memory CD45RA+ cells were left out. The sequencing input was naive CD8+ T cells sorted from blood. This clonotype originated in a woman aged 25-40 years in good health.

CDR3 region: CASSVEDRGGEKLFF. CDR3 in DNA: TGTGCCAGCAGCGTGGAGGACAGGGGAGGTGAAAAACTGTTTTTT. The chain employs TRBV9 and TRBJ1-4, with 9 bases fitting TRBD1. The CDR3 runs 15 residues. The germline V gene has CDR1 SGDLS and CDR2 YYNGEE. V lost 2 bases and J lost 7; bases outside the gene matches: 6.